This T cell receptor beta chain was recovered during a study of OX40 agonist ivuxolimab in advanced cancers. Notes on the research overall: Ivuxolimab was an agonistic, fully human IgG2 monoclonal antibody directed against OX40 (CD134), a costimulatory receptor. Intravenous ivuxolimab was administered to patients every 2 weeks at six dose levels: 0.01, 0.1, 0.3, 1.5, 3 and 10 mg/kg. Of the approximately 50 dose-escalation patients, hepatocellular carcinoma was present in approximately 20, melanoma in approximately 15, renal cell carcinoma in 9 and head and neck cancer in 9. In the dose-escalation cohort, approximately 80% of patients were male, and the mean age was roughly 56 years with a range of roughly 20 to 85. Patients were allowed to have had prior anti-PD-1, anti-PD-L1 or anti-CTLA-4 therapy, and around 41% of the dose-escalation patients had previously received checkpoint inhibitors. Partial responses were achieved by three dose-escalation patients, of whom one had hepatocellular carcinoma and two had cutaneous melanoma. The purpose of peripheral TCRbeta sequencing was to test whether ivuxolimab changed TCR sequence diversity and led to clonal T-cell expansion. The paper reports the monotherapy dose-escalation portion (N = 52 patients) of the phase I ivuxolimab trial. The paper as a whole reports these results and caveats: In the 0.1-3.0 mg/kg groups, partial responders were among the patients with the lowest normalized peripheral clonal expansion, particularly in CD8+ T cells. At doses of 0.1 to 3.0 mg/kg, clonal expansion of both CD4+ and CD8+ T cells in blood was seen between baseline and week 6. Low levels of normalized T-cell clonal expansion were also seen in some patients who did not respond. After ivuxolimab, more expanded clones were found on average in CD8+ T cells than in CD4+ T cells. Which antigens the clonally expanded peripheral T cells were specific for was not determined.

The trial excluded patients who had a history of autoimmune disease or who were on systemic immunosuppression. Peripheral blood for TCR sequencing was collected from all dose cohorts at baseline, on cycle 4 day 1, and on cycle 7 day 1. Samples came from an open-label, multicenter, first-in-human phase I dose-escalation trial of ivuxolimab. Adults with locally advanced or metastatic head and neck squamous cell, hepatocellular, melanoma or renal cell carcinoma were enrolled in the trial. CD4+ and CD8+ T cells were sorted separately from peripheral blood before TCR sequencing. Genomic DNA was isolated from the sorted cells so that the TCRbeta CDR3 region could be sequenced. TCRbeta CDR3 regions were sequenced using the immunoSEQ Assay. Not all clones reach the TCRdb copy of this immuneACCESS table, which keeps in-frame sequences only. Checked studies attribute under half of the gap to unresolved V genes and leave the rest unexplained. Here the sample has fewer than 85,000 clones; around 86% occur a single time. 6.2% of the sample belongs to the ten largest clones.

The germline V gene specifies SGHTA as CDR1 and FQGNSA as CDR2. V is cut by 4 bases and J by 6 bases, and the space between the germline ends is 16 bases. Inclusive of the bounding cysteine and phenylalanine, the CDR3 is 15 residues long. The entry retains the CDR3 DNA only, 45 bases that are in frame from base 1. This clone was found once. No cognate antigen has been identified for it. Per-base qualities were not stored, and no clone one base away is much larger. Sequencing used CD4+ or CD8+ T cells sorted from blood, obtained in a trial of the OX40 agonist ivuxolimab. Here the chain combines TRBV7-2 and TRBJ2-1, with the D assignment possibly TRBD1 or TRBD2, given 5 matching bases for each. The TCR comes from an adult with an advanced solid tumor such as melanoma, head and neck, liver or kidney cancer. The DNA reads TGTGCCAGCAGCTCCCGACGGGGCAGAGTCAATGAGCAGTTCTTC. Its translation is CASSSRRGRVNEQFF.